The clone carrying this T cell receptor (beta chain) was recorded a few times. These data belong to a study of blood T cells in healthy people across ages. Germline V gene sequence: CDR1 MNHEY, CDR2 SMNVEV (reference sequence). The CDR3 runs 15 residues. The V end lost 2 bases, the J end lost 5 bases, and 16 bases lay between the germline ends. For the second PCR, which ran for about 6 to 11 cycles, a sample-barcoded 5' primer and a J-beta primer mix were used. A single record per CDR3 protein comes from TCRdb applying MiXCR to the 5' RACE reads. The sample has about a million distinct CDR3 sequences, approximately 49% seen once. No fewer than 5 micrograms of total RNA were isolated from every sample.

The chain recombines TRBV27 with TRBJ2-7, with D perhaps being TRBD1 or TRBD2 (6 bases each). The TCR sequence derives from a man aged 25-40 years in good health. What was sequenced was blood. The CDR3 protein is CASSLRGQGRDEQYF. The CDR3 nucleotides read TGTGCCAGCAGTTTACGGGGGCAGGGAAGGGACGAGCAGTACTTC.